These 18 T cell receptor beta chains share one sample of origin, sequenced in a study of human T cells and chemical hapten exposure. This sample's time point: patch test 2, 6 weeks after DPC sensitization. The sample's treatment: therapeutic diphenylcyclopropenone sensitization with weekly scalp DPC. Each CDR3 protein is one row after TCRdb ran MiXCR on the RACE reads. Counted here are about 69,000 distinct CDR3 sequences, around 10% occurring once; the ten biggest clones make up around 6.8%. The sequencing used whole blood, collected in connection with sensitization to the hapten diphenylcyclopropenone (DPC). The receptors shown here come from a woman between 45 and 65 years old with alopecia areata. Some clones in this sample may be carry-over from other donors' samples.

There are many counts of this clonotype. This chain uses TRBV2 with TRBJ1-2, with D tentatively TRBD1 (6 bases). Germline V gives CDR1 SNHLY, CDR2 FYNNEI. V lost 6 bases to trimming and J lost 5 bases, with 19 bases between them. The CDR3 sequence is 15 residues long. In DNA form, the CDR3 reads TGTGCCAGCAGGACACCACAGGGAGGGCGGTATGGCTACACCTTC. Its translation: CASRTPQGGRYGYTF. The complete variable domain, with remaining parts taken from reference TRBV2 and TRBJ1-2, reads EPEVTQTPSHQVTQMGQEVILRCVPISNHLYFYWYRQILGQKVEFLVSFYNNEISEKSEIFDDQFSVERPDGSNFTLKIRSTKLEDSAMYFCASRTPQGGRYGYTFGSGTRLTVV.

This clonotype was detected only a few times. The chain uses TRBV7-2 and TRBJ2-7; D is unresolved. The CDR3 runs 14 residues. Germline CDR1 reads SGHTA; CDR2 reads FQGNSA. The ends were cut back, 2 bases at V and 2 bases at J, with 10 bases in the middle. The CDR3, as DNA: TGTGCCAGCAGCTTACACCCTGGTACCTACGAGCAGTACTTC. Its protein product is CASSLHPGTYEQYF.

This clonotype turned up a few times. This chain connects TRBV2 to TRBJ2-1; possibly TRBD2 for D (6 bases). Trimming removed 10 bases from V and 0 bases from J, with 13 bases in between. The CDR3 extends over 14 amino acids. Looked up from germline, CDR1 is SNHLY and CDR2 is FYNNEI. The CDR3 DNA sequence: TGTGCCACCAAGGCGCGGGACTCCTACAATGAGCAGTTCTTC. Protein: CATKARDSYNEQFF. The variable domain in full, completed from reference TRBV2 and TRBJ2-1, reads EPEVTQTPSHQVTQMGQEVILRCVPISNHLYFYWYRQILGQKVEFLVSFYNNEISEKSEIFDDQFSVERPDGSNFTLKIRSTKLEDSAMYFCATKARDSYNEQFFGPGTRLTVL.

This clonotype was observed many times. This chain connects TRBV7-2 to TRBJ2-3; 10 bases map to TRBD2. The CDR3 has 16 residues. Germline loops: CDR1 SGHTA, CDR2 FQGNSA. V lost 1 base, J lost 13 bases, and 14 bases stayed unmatched. CDR3 bases: TGTGCCAGCAGCTTAGTGTTTCAACTAGCGGGAACCCTAGAGTATTTT. Its protein product is CASSLVFQLAGTLEYF.

This clonotype was counted many times. This chain connects TRBV20-1 to TRBJ2-1; 10 bases agree with TRBD2. The V segment lost 1 base and the J segment 6 bases; nucleotides outside the gene matches: 9. The CDR3 runs to 16 residues. Germline loops: CDR1 DFQATT, CDR2 SNEGSKA (reference sequence). DNA for the CDR3: TGCAGTGCTAGAGGTCCACTAGCGGGGCCTATCAATGAGCAGTTCTTC. Residues: CSARGPLAGPINEQFF.

This clonotype is termed medium-sized. The V and J genes are TRBV3-1 and TRBJ2-7; the match to TRBD2 covers 8 bases. The CDR3 length is 14 residues. Germline trimming cut 4 bases from V and 4 bases from J; bases unmatched to any gene: 6. The V gene's germline CDR1 is LGHDT and CDR2 YNNKEL (reference sequence). The CDR3, as DNA: TGTGCCAGCAGCCCGGGACTAGGATTATACGAGCAGTACTTC. Translating gives CASSPGLGLYEQYF.

The V and J genes are TRBV12-3 or TRBV12-4 and TRBJ1-3; TRBD1 might be the D (6 bases). This CDR3 contains 14 residues. Trimming took off 6 bases at V and 2 bases at J, with 11 bases between the two ends. The CDR3 region is CASREGGAGNTIYF. Here the CDR3 DNA reads TGTGCCAGCAGAGAGGGGGGAGCTGGAAACACCATATATTTT.

In this sample, this clonotype turned up many times. The V gene is TRBV7-6, the J gene TRBJ2-2, with D uncertain. The CDR3 totals 16 residues. Germline lookup yields CDR1 SGHVS and CDR2 FNYEAQ. Trimming removed 4 bases from V and 2 bases from J, with 14 bases in between. The chain's CDR3 is CASSSPLLGNTGELFF. CDR3 nucleotide sequence: TGTGCCAGCAGCTCTCCTTTGTTAGGCAACACCGGGGAGCTGTTTTTT.

This clonotype showed up just a few times. The chain uses TRBV20-1 and TRBJ2-1; weak D call: TRBD2 (5 bases). V gave up 5 bases and J gave up 14 bases, with 13 bases separating them. This CDR3 is 10 amino acids long. CDR1 and CDR2 (germline): DFQATT, SNEGSKA (reference sequence). The CDR3 coding sequence is TGCAGTGCTCAGCCCGGGATTGAGTTCTTC. Amino acid sequence: CSAQPGIEFF.

This clonotype was found many times. The chain combines TRBV7-2 with TRBJ2-7; 11 nucleotides align to TRBD1. The ends lost 4 bases at V and 6 bases at J; junction bases unmatched: 2. Germline assignment: CDR1 SGHTA and CDR2 FQGNSA. The CDR3 loop spans 13 amino acids. This CDR3 reads CASSWGQGGEQYF. CDR3 bases: TGTGCCAGCAGCTGGGGACAGGGGGGCGAGCAGTACTTC.

This clonotype showed up many times. V gene TRBV2 combines with J gene TRBJ1-5, with a tentative D call TRBD1 (5 bases). The V end was cut by 6 bases, the J end by 0 bases, with 6 bases between. The CDR3 totals 13 residues. Germline CDR1 is SNHLY and CDR2 is FYNNEI. The CDR3 protein is CASRQDSNQPQHF. The CDR3 nucleotides are TGTGCCAGCAGACAGGATAGCAATCAGCCCCAGCATTTT.

This clonotype was counted between two and nine times. The chain is built from TRBV9 and TRBJ1-1; D unclear. The CDR3 contains 13 residues. Looked up from germline, CDR1 is SGDLS and CDR2 is YYNGEE. The V end lost 0 bases, the J end lost 8 bases, and 11 bases lay between the germline ends. The CDR3 sequence: CASSVVQKYEAFF. The CDR3 DNA is TGTGCCAGCAGCGTAGTGCAGAAGTACGAAGCTTTCTTT.

The chain couples TRBV5-1 to TRBJ1-6, with 7 bases aligning to TRBD1. Germline V gene lookup returns CDR1 SGHRS and CDR2 YFSETQ. This CDR3 spans 15 amino acids. V was pared by 4 bases and J by 7 bases, with 8 bases of the junction left unmatched. The CDR3 protein is CASSRGTERNSPLHF. The CDR3 DNA reads as TGCGCCAGCAGCCGCGGGACAGAACGAAATTCACCCCTCCACTTT.

This clonotype was picked up a small number of times. The gene calls are TRBV29-1 and TRBJ2-1; 10 bases line up with TRBD2. Germline trimming cut 7 bases from V and 3 bases from J; bases unmatched to any gene: 12. Germline V gene data show CDR1 as SQVTM and CDR2 as ANQGSEA. The CDR3 sequence is 16 residues long. DNA for the CDR3: TGCAGCGCCCACGGGGCTAGCGGGAGTAGCTACAATGAGCAGTTCTTC. This codes for CSAHGASGSSYNEQFF.

This clonotype was counted ten times or more. V is TRBV12-3 or TRBV12-4 and J is TRBJ1-1; TRBD1 might be the D (6 bases). Trimming stripped 5 bases from V and 6 bases from J, with 10 bases between. This CDR3 is built from 12 residues. For the CDR3, the DNA is TGTGCCAGCAGTCCTACAGGGTCTGAAGCTTTCTTT. Translated: CASSPTGSEAFF.

This clonotype has a count of ten or more. The chain recombines TRBV11-2 with TRBJ2-1; maybe TRBD2 (5 bases). The germline gives CDR1 SGHAT, CDR2 FQNNGV. CDR3 length: 14 amino acids. Trimming shortened V by 5 bases and J by 4 bases, and 12 bases separated the two germline ends. CDR3 nucleotide sequence: TGTGCCAGCAGCGTCGGAGGCCGTTACAATGAGCAGTTCTTC. The encoded protein is CASSVGGRYNEQFF.

This clonotype has at least ten counts. The CDR3 is CSARDSAVPNYGYTF. The CDR3 nucleotides are TGCAGTGCTAGAGATTCGGCGGTTCCTAACTATGGCTACACCTTC. This chain connects TRBV20-1 to TRBJ1-2; D not certain. This CDR3 contains 15 residues. V lost 0 bases, J lost 0 bases, and 11 bases lay in between. The germline gives CDR1 DFQATT, CDR2 SNEGSKA (reference sequence).

This clonotype was counted only a few times. The chain is built from TRBV5-1 and TRBJ1-2; D is undetermined. This CDR3 is 14 amino acids long. Looked up from germline, CDR1 is SGHRS and CDR2 is YFSETQ. V was shortened by 0 bases and J by 3 bases, with 9 bases between the two germline ends. Here the CDR3 reads CASSLVRVDYGYTF. DNA for the CDR3: TGCGCCAGCAGCTTGGTTCGCGTAGACTATGGCTACACCTTC.